This T cell receptor beta chain was observed in a study of T cells in Graves' hyperthyroidism and ophthalmopathy. TCR beta CDR3 regions were amplified from RNA. The HTBI primer set drove a first-round RT-PCR of the TCR CDR3. TCRdb re-derived calls from the multiplex PCR reads in MiXCR, one entry per CDR3 protein. The table lists about 570,000 distinct CDR3 sequences, 35% to 55% of them singletons. The origin of this receptor is an adult woman with Graves' disease, either hyperthyroidism or ophthalmopathy (not recorded which). The sample taken for sequencing was peripheral blood or thyroid tissue (not recorded which).

DNA for the CDR3: TGTGCCAGTACGGCTAGCGGGAGCGAGCAGTACTTC. Translation: CASTASGSEQYF. The chain recombines TRBV19 with TRBJ2-7; 10 bases are a match to TRBD2. Per germline, CDR1 LNHDA and CDR2 SQIVND (reference sequence). The CDR3 has 12 amino acids. V dropped 7 bases and J dropped 6; count of bases not matched to a gene: 3.